The 19 T cell receptor beta chains below come from one sample, sequenced in a study of patients with pleural tuberculosis. Each CDR3 protein is one row after TCRdb ran MiXCR on the reads. The data hold 45,000 to 55,000 distinct CDR3 sequences, with less than 8% observed a single time. The receptors were sampled from a human donor with pleural tuberculosis.

This clonotype was counted only a few times. The chain uses TRBV19 and TRBJ2-7; D not resolved. Germline V CDR1 and CDR2: LNHDA, SQIVND (reference sequence). The CDR3 totals 11 residues. Trimming pared 10 bases from V and 2 bases from J, leaving 9 bases between. The CDR3 region has the DNA TGTGCCACCGGGCTCGCCTACGAGCAGTACTTC. Protein: CATGLAYEQYF.

This clonotype was seen ten or more times. V usage is TRBV5-4 and J usage is TRBJ2-3; no clear D gene. From germline, CDR1 is SGHNT and CDR2 YYREEE (reference sequence). The CDR3 length is 13 residues. The V gene lost 0 bases and the J gene lost 5 bases, with 7 bases spanning the gap. CDR3 loop: CASSLDLRDTQYF. CDR3 bases: TGTGCCAGCAGCTTGGACCTCCGAGATACGCAGTATTTT.

This clonotype was counted ten times or more. The chain couples TRBV4-1 to TRBJ2-1; 8 nucleotides match TRBD2. J lost 5 bases, V lost 2 bases, and 5 bases had no gene match. This CDR3 is built from 15 residues. Germline-derived CDR1 and CDR2 are MGHRA and YSYEKL. CDR3 region: CASSQRTGGDNEQFF. The CDR3 region has the DNA TGCGCCAGCAGCCAACGAACGGGAGGGGACAATGAGCAGTTCTTC.

This clonotype was seen many times. The chain employs TRBV6-1 and TRBJ2-7, with D perhaps matching TRBD2 (6 bases). Deletions cut 8 bases from V and 3 bases from J, with 14 bases between. The CDR3 has 13 residues. Germline V lookup: CDR1 MNHNS, CDR2 SASEGT. Here the CDR3 reads CASGLAGSYEQYF. The CDR3 bases are TGTGCCAGCGGGCTAGCCGGGAGCTACGAGCAGTACTTC.

This clonotype occurred many times. The V and J genes are TRBV28 and TRBJ1-2; D gene ambiguous. CDR3 length: 13 residues. Germline V lookup: CDR1 MDHEN, CDR2 SYDVKM. V was cut by 6 bases and J by 8 bases, with 16 bases left in between. CDR3 amino acids: CASSFPGSRGYTF. The CDR3 DNA reads as TGTGCCAGCAGCTTCCCCGGCTCACGGGGCTACACCTTC.

This clonotype was seen ten or more times. This chain connects TRBV18 to TRBJ2-7, with a weak D call TRBD1 (6 bases). The V end was cut by 5 bases, the J end by 5 bases, with 10 bases between. This CDR3 comprises 12 residues. Germline CDR1 KGHSH, CDR2 LQKENI. In nucleotides, the CDR3 is TGTGCCAGCTCATTACAGGGCCACGAGCAGTACGTC. Protein sequence: CASSLQGHEQYV.

This clonotype occurred many times. This rearrangement joins TRBV12-3 or TRBV12-4 to TRBJ1-1; D is undetermined. Trimming pared 7 bases from V and 6 bases from J, leaving 15 bases between. This CDR3 region has 13 residues. CDR3 region: CASISGVGAEAFF. The CDR3 DNA reads TGTGCCAGCATCTCTGGAGTCGGGGCTGAAGCTTTCTTT.

This clonotype was seen ten or more times. The DNA of the CDR3 is TGCAGTGCACCTATGGGACTAGCGGGAAGGGATGAGCAGTTCTTC. It encodes CSAPMGLAGRDEQFF. The rearrangement links TRBV20-1 to TRBJ2-1; 13 nucleotides line up with TRBD2. With 6 bases clipped from V and 8 bases from J, the junction kept 10 bases outside the gene matches. The length of the CDR3 is 15 residues. Germline loops: CDR1 DFQATT, CDR2 SNEGSKA (reference sequence).

This clonotype was seen many times. The V and J genes are TRBV2 and TRBJ1-5; D gene ambiguous. V lost 3 bases to trimming and J lost 2 bases, with 8 bases between them. Germline V gene sequence: CDR1 SNHLY, CDR2 FYNNEI. CDR3 length equals 14 residues. This CDR3 reads CASSDITGNQPQHF. The CDR3 coding sequence is TGTGCCAGCAGTGACATAACTGGCAATCAGCCCCAGCATTTT. The entire variable domain, with the rest obtained from reference TRBV2 and TRBJ1-5, is as follows: EPEVTQTPSHQVTQMGQEVILRCVPISNHLYFYWYRQILGQKVEFLVSFYNNEISEKSEIFDDQFSVERPDGSNFTLKIRSTKLEDSAMYFCASSDITGNQPQHFGDGTRLSIL.

The chain recombines TRBV12-3 or TRBV12-4 with TRBJ1-5; the match to TRBD1 covers 8 bases. The J segment lost 6 bases and the V segment lost 6 bases, leaving 7 bases of the junction unmatched. The CDR3 runs 14 residues. The CDR3 protein is CASRPGQGGQPQHF. The CDR3, as DNA: TGTGCCAGCAGACCCGGACAGGGTGGTCAGCCCCAGCATTTT.

A few counts support this clonotype. The chain carries TRBV14 and TRBJ1-6; D unclear. Germline-derived CDR1 and CDR2 are SGHDN and FVKESK. Trimming stripped 4 bases from V and 0 bases from J, with 13 bases between. This CDR3 is built from 17 residues. This CDR3 is CASSPSGFGSYNSPLHF. CDR3 in DNA: TGTGCCAGCAGCCCTTCAGGATTCGGCTCCTATAATTCACCCCTCCACTTT.

This clonotype was counted at least ten times. The chain carries TRBV27 and TRBJ2-7, with TRBD1 as a possible D gene (5 bases). Germline loops: CDR1 MNHEY, CDR2 SMNVEV (reference sequence). V lost 2 bases to trimming and J lost 2 bases, with 13 bases between them. This CDR3 has 15 residues. The CDR3 region has the DNA TGTGCCAGCAGTTTAACCGGACACGTACCCTACGAGCAGTACGTC. This sequence encodes CASSLTGHVPYEQYV.

The chain couples TRBV12-3 or TRBV12-4 to TRBJ2-7, with D unresolved. The CDR3 contains 12 residues. The V gene lost 6 bases and the J gene lost 2 bases, with 8 bases spanning the gap. The CDR3 here is CASSLRPYEQYF. CDR3 DNA sequence: TGTGCCAGCAGCCTTAGACCCTACGAGCAGTACTTC.

In its sample, this clonotype is medium-sized. The chain has TRBV27 and TRBJ2-1; D may be TRBD2 (5 bases). Germline CDR1 is MNHEY and CDR2 is SMNVEV (reference sequence). V was shortened by 4 bases and J by 7 bases, with 17 bases between the two germline ends. The CDR3 is made up of 15 amino acids. The CDR3 loop is CASSSLAAGENEQFF. CDR3 in DNA: TGTGCCAGCAGTTCCCTAGCTGCCGGGGAGAATGAGCAGTTCTTC.

This clonotype came up many times. The chain combines TRBV12-3 or TRBV12-4 with TRBJ1-2; TRBD1 agrees at 9 bases. V trimming: 5 bases; J trimming: 6 bases; junction bases outside the gene matches: 4. The CDR3 covers 13 residues. CDR3 sequence (DNA): TGTGCCAGCAGTCTCCGGACAGGGGATGGCTACACCTTC. Translating gives CASSLRTGDGYTF.

This clonotype appeared many times. The chain is built from TRBV10-3 and TRBJ2-1; weak D call: TRBD1 (5 bases). Germline V gives CDR1 ENHRY, CDR2 SYGVKD. Trimming cost V 8 bases and J 9 bases, with 8 bases left between them. CDR3 length equals 10 residues. CDR3 nucleotide sequence: TGTGCCATCGGTCAGGGTGAGCAGTTCTTC. It codes for CAIGQGEQFF.

This clonotype was detected only a few times. The chain uses TRBV13 and TRBJ1-1; D not certain. The V gene lost 5 bases and the J gene lost 1 base, with 11 bases spanning the gap. Looked up from germline, CDR1 is PRHDT and CDR2 is FYEKMQ (reference sequence). The CDR3 contains 14 residues. CDR3 DNA: TGTGCCAGCAGCCACCCGGAGCGGAACACTGAAGCTTTCTTT. This translates into CASSHPERNTEAFF.

The rearrangement joins TRBV18 to TRBJ2-2; D perhaps matches TRBD2 (5 bases). CDR1 is KGHSH, CDR2 LQKENI, per germline. Trimming left V 4 bases short and J 1 base short, with 13 bases between. The length of the CDR3 is 16 residues. The CDR3 protein is CASSRTNRENTGELFF. CDR3 in DNA: TGTGCCAGCTCACGAACTAACCGGGAGAACACCGGGGAGCTGTTTTTT.

For this clonotype: A much larger clone differs by one base, so this may be a read error. The chain combines TRBV4-2 with TRBJ1-3; D call uncertain. Germline CDR1 and CDR2: LGHNA and YNFKEQ. This CDR3 has 13 residues. CDR3 region: CVSRAGSGNTIYF. The CDR3 nucleotides read TGTGTCAGCAGAGCGGGCTCTGGAAACACCATATATTTT.